This section outlines one T cell receptor beta chain sequence together with its context. Its matching antigen is unknown. This entry comes from a study of T cell responses to AZD1222 COVID-19 vaccine. Study-level points and caveats: Just a handful of people given AZD1222 tested seropositive at baseline.

Germline V CDR1 and CDR2: MDHEN, SYDVKM. The CDR3 is 15 amino acids. J lost 5 bases, V lost 5 bases, and 4 bases had no gene match. Method: immunoSEQ multiplex PCR; TCRdb's copy keeps in-frame clones and lacks some. The table lists about 160,000 clones, 90% of them singletons. Material: peripheral blood, obtained on day 0 of AZD1222 vaccination. The clonotype comes from an adult in good health. This chain uses TRBV28 with TRBJ1-5; 12 bases agree with TRBD1. The CDR3 nucleotides read TGTGCCAGCAGTCCGGGACAGGGGGCGGATCAGCCCCAGCATTTT. Protein product: CASSPGQGADQPQHF.